Shown below are 17 T cell receptor beta chains from a single sample sequenced in a study of cytomegalovirus exposure and HLA in healthy donors. Some clones are missing from TCRdb's copy, which holds only in-frame ones; the method was immunoSEQ multiplex PCR. The repertoire holds approximately 100,000 clones, with approximately 95% as singletons. The sequenced material came from PBMCs. All receptors come from a woman in her twenties or thirties in good health and CMV-seropositive.

The genes are TRBV5-1 and TRBJ2-5; 8 positions agree with TRBD2. V trimming: 1 base; J trimming: 4 bases; junction bases outside the gene matches: 3. CDR1 and CDR2 (germline): SGHRS, YFSETQ. The CDR3 consists of 14 residues. This CDR3 reads CASSLSGSGETQYF. In DNA form, the CDR3 reads TGCGCCAGCAGCTTGAGCGGGAGTGGAGAGACCCAGTACTTC.

The chain carries TRBV14 and TRBJ1-2; TRBD1 agrees at 9 bases. Looked up from germline, CDR1 is SGHDN and CDR2 is FVKESK. The CDR3 sequence is 15 residues long. With 1 base clipped from V and 4 bases from J, the junction kept 4 bases outside the gene matches. The CDR3 is CASSQAEDRGYGYTF. For the CDR3, the DNA is TGTGCCAGCAGCCAAGCGGAGGACAGGGGCTATGGCTACACCTTC.

CDR3 amino acids: CASSQVPRGLGYGYTF. CDR3 nucleotide sequence: TGCGCCAGCAGCCAAGTCCCCAGGGGCCTGGGATATGGCTACACCTTC. The chain employs TRBV4-1 and TRBJ1-2, with D tentatively TRBD1 (6 bases). The CDR3 consists of 16 residues. V shed 1 base and J shed 5 bases, with 17 bases lying between them. Germline V lookup: CDR1 MGHRA, CDR2 YSYEKL.

The chain uses TRBV27 and TRBJ2-3; 7 bases match TRBD2. Germline V lookup: CDR1 MNHEY, CDR2 SMNVEV (reference sequence). The CDR3 totals 15 residues. The trim removed 3 bases at V and 2 bases at J, leaving 5 bases unmatched. Here the CDR3 DNA reads TGTGCCAGCAGTTTTCTAGCGGACCTCACAGATACGCAGTATTTT. This translates into CASSFLADLTDTQYF.

The genes are TRBV28 and TRBJ2-7; the match to TRBD2 covers 8 bases. V dropped 3 bases and J dropped 2; count of bases not matched to a gene: 6. The CDR3 covers 15 residues. The germline V gene has CDR1 MDHEN and CDR2 SYDVKM. This CDR3 reads CASSFLAGAPYEQYF. CDR3 nucleotides: TGTGCCAGCAGTTTTCTAGCGGGTGCGCCCTACGAGCAGTACTTC. The whole variable domain, remainder taken from reference TRBV28 and TRBJ2-7, is DVKVTQSSRYLVKRTGEKVFLECVQDMDHENMFWYRQDPGLGLRLIYFSYDVKMKEKGDIPEGYSVSREKKERFSLILESASTNQTSMYLCASSFLAGAPYEQYFGPGTRLTVT.

This chain joins TRBV19 and TRBJ1-1; D is possibly TRBD1 (5 bases). V gave up 1 base and J gave up 0 bases, with 9 bases separating them. The CDR3 is made up of 15 amino acids. Germline V gene data show CDR1 as LNHDA and CDR2 as SQIVND (reference sequence). The CDR3 protein is CASSIGRGVNTEAFF. CDR3 nucleotides: TGTGCCAGTAGTATAGGACGGGGGGTGAACACTGAAGCTTTCTTT.

The chain carries TRBV19 and TRBJ2-1; 7 bases line up with TRBD2. Germline values: CDR1 LNHDA, CDR2 SQIVND (reference sequence). The ends lost 5 bases at V and 7 bases at J; junction bases unmatched: 11. This CDR3 comprises 15 residues. CDR3 DNA sequence: TGTGCCAGTAGTGGCTTGGCGGGAGTATATAATGAGCAGTTCTTC. Its protein is CASSGLAGVYNEQFF.

The J gene is TRBJ2-7, the V gene TRBV5-8; D may be TRBD2 (5 bases). The germline V gene encodes CDR1 SGHTS and CDR2 YDEGEE. The length of the CDR3 is 12 residues. Trimming took 5 bases from V and 2 from J, leaving 8 bases between them. The CDR3 reads CASRIATYEQYF. The CDR3 DNA reads TGTGCCAGCAGAATAGCGACCTACGAGCAGTACTTC. Drawing the rest from reference TRBV5-8 and TRBJ2-7, the complete variable domain is EAGVTQSPTHLIKTRGQQATLRCSPISGHTSVYWYQQALGLGLQFLLWYDEGEERNRGNFPPRFSGRQFPNYSSELNVNALELEDSALYLCASRIATYEQYFGPGTRLTVT.

The chain uses TRBV5-1 and TRBJ1-1; possible D gene TRBD1, 5 bases. V lost 4 bases and J 3 bases, leaving 10 bases between the germline ends. CDR3 length equals 13 residues. The germline V gene encodes CDR1 SGHRS and CDR2 YFSETQ. CDR3 sequence reads: CASSGGGDTEAFF. Here the CDR3 DNA reads TGCGCCAGCAGCGGCGGGGGTGACACTGAAGCTTTCTTT.

This chain joins TRBV11-2 and TRBJ2-6, with D possibly being TRBD1 (7 bases). V gave up 0 bases and J gave up 14 bases, with 14 bases separating them. Germline V gene sequence: CDR1 SGHAT, CDR2 FQNNGV. The CDR3 spans 14 residues. CDR3: CASSLESGGGLLTF. CDR3 sequence (DNA): TGTGCCAGCAGCTTAGAGTCAGGGGGAGGACTCCTGACTTTC.

The chain is built from TRBV5-1 and TRBJ1-1; no clear D gene. CDR3 length equals 13 residues. The V gene lost 2 bases and the J gene lost 1 base, with 6 bases spanning the gap. CDR1 and CDR2 (germline): SGHRS, YFSETQ. The CDR3: CASSFPENTEAFF. Written as DNA, the CDR3 is TGCGCCAGCAGCTTCCCAGAGAACACTGAAGCTTTCTTT.

The chain employs TRBV19 and TRBJ1-2; TRBD1 matches at 8 bases. The CDR3 consists of 17 residues. V dropped 4 bases and J dropped 0; count of bases not matched to a gene: 10. Germline V gene lookup returns CDR1 LNHDA and CDR2 SQIVND (reference sequence). CDR3 loop: CASSTSRGQDSNYGYTF. As DNA, the CDR3 is TGTGCCAGTAGTACCTCACGGGGACAGGACTCTAACTATGGCTACACCTTC. Together with reference TRBV19 and TRBJ1-2, the CDR3 gives the full variable domain: DGGITQSPKYLFRKEGQNVTLSCEQNLNHDAMYWYRQDPGQGLRLIYYSQIVNDFQKGDIAEGYSVSREKKESFPLTVTSAQKNPTAFYLCASSTSRGQDSNYGYTFGSGTRLTVV.

In this sample, this clone turned up once. This chain links TRBV6-1 with TRBJ2-3; 13 bases match TRBD2. In germline, CDR1 is MNHNS, CDR2 SASEGT. Trimming took 6 bases from V and 0 from J; bases not matched to a gene: 0. This CDR3 contains 15 residues. The CDR3 reads CASRGLAGSTDTQYF. The CDR3 region has the DNA TGTGCCAGCAGGGGACTAGCGGGGAGCACAGATACGCAGTATTTT.

This chain's CDR3 is CASSSGRGGLNTEAFF. DNA for the CDR3: TGTGCCAGCAGCTCTGGGAGGGGGGGTTTGAACACTGAAGCTTTCTTT. The V call is TRBV5-4, the J call TRBJ1-1, with TRBD1 as a possible D gene (6 bases). V shed 3 bases and J shed 0 bases, with 15 bases lying between them. CDR1 and CDR2 from the germline V gene are SGHNT and YYREEE (reference sequence). The CDR3 length is 16 residues.

CDR3: CASSQGGVYEQYF. CDR3 sequence (DNA): TGTGCCAGCAGTCAGGGAGGGGTCTACGAGCAGTACTTC. The genes are TRBV28 and TRBJ2-7; TRBD2 agrees at 7 bases. Germline CDR1 and CDR2: MDHEN and SYDVKM. V shed 5 bases and J 3 bases; nucleotides not matched to a gene: 4. CDR3 length: 13 residues.

The chain recombines TRBV5-1 with TRBJ1-1, with 7 nucleotides matching TRBD1. CDR1 SGHRS and CDR2 YFSETQ come from the germline V gene. This CDR3 has 15 amino acids. The V segment lost 4 bases and the J segment 0 bases; nucleotides outside the gene matches: 6. CDR3 loop: CASSPGDSLNTEAFF. CDR3 sequence (DNA): TGCGCCAGCAGCCCGGGGGACAGCTTGAACACTGAAGCTTTCTTT.

The V gene is TRBV28, the J gene TRBJ2-7; a possible D gene is TRBD2 (6 bases). V was cut by 8 bases and J by 1 base, with 21 bases left in between. In germline, CDR1 is MDHEN, CDR2 SYDVKM. The CDR3 covers 16 residues. In nucleotides, the CDR3 is TGTGCCAGCCCCCCTCACGGGGGTTGGGGGTCCTACGAGCAGTACTTC. Amino acid sequence: CASPPHGGWGSYEQYF.